These 30 T cell receptor beta chains share one sample of origin, sequenced in a study of human T cells and chemical hapten exposure. One entry per CDR3 protein results from TCRdb running MiXCR on the RACE reads. The sample holds 95,000 to 150,000 distinct CDR3 sequences, over 9% seen once. Time point of the sample: patch test 3, about 24 weeks after DPC sensitization. Treatment reported: therapeutic diphenylcyclopropenone sensitization with weekly scalp DPC. The material sequenced was whole blood, taken in connection with sensitization to the hapten diphenylcyclopropenone (DPC). Receptors were obtained from a woman aged 45-65 years with alopecia areata. Some clones in this sample may be carry-over from other donors' samples.

This clonotype was detected a few times. V gene TRBV11-2 combines with J gene TRBJ2-3, with 9 bases fitting TRBD1. V lost 5 bases, J lost 2 bases, and 11 bases stayed unmatched. Germline-derived CDR1 and CDR2 are SGHAT and FQNNGV. The CDR3 consists of 17 residues. The CDR3 is CASSPGGRTGATDTQYF. The CDR3, as DNA: TGTGCCAGCAGCCCGGGAGGTAGGACAGGGGCCACAGATACGCAGTATTTT.

This clonotype showed up many times. The chain links TRBV24-1 to TRBJ2-3, with D tentatively TRBD2 (6 bases). There are 15 residues in the CDR3. From germline, CDR1 is KGHDR and CDR2 SFDVKD. The V end was cut by 4 bases, the J end by 5 bases, with 15 bases between. As DNA, the CDR3 is TGTGCCACCAGTGACGGGCGGGGTGTAGAAGATACGCAGTATTTT. Encoded protein: CATSDGRGVEDTQYF.

The chain uses TRBV18 and TRBJ1-1; D is uncertain. This CDR3 contains 15 residues. Germline CDR1 KGHSH, CDR2 LQKENI. The germline V and J ends were trimmed by 0 bases and 2 bases, with 10 bases remaining between them. CDR3 nucleotides: TGTGCCAGCTCACCACCAGGTTGGCTTAACACTGAAGCTTTCTTT. Translated: CASSPPGWLNTEAFF.

The chain links TRBV29-1 to TRBJ1-5, with D possibly TRBD1 on 5 matching bases. CDR1 is SQVTM, CDR2 ANQGSEA, per germline. With 3 bases removed from V and 2 bases from J, the gap between germline ends came to 14 bases. The CDR3 has 15 amino acids. CDR3 amino acids: CSVEFPGGGNQPQHF. In DNA form, the CDR3 reads TGCAGCGTTGAGTTCCCGGGAGGGGGCAATCAGCCCCAGCATTTT.

This clonotype has a count of ten or more. The rearrangement uses TRBV12-3 or TRBV12-4 and TRBJ2-1, with 9 bases matching TRBD1. V lost 5 bases, J lost 8 bases, and 10 bases stayed unmatched. The CDR3 sequence is 15 residues long. CDR3 region: CASSLHRGRIDEQFF. CDR3 DNA: TGTGCCAGCAGTCTTCACAGGGGGCGCATCGATGAGCAGTTCTTC.

This clonotype was observed a handful of times. The gene calls are TRBV11-2 and TRBJ2-7; 8 bases are a match to TRBD2. CDR3 size: 16 residues. V gave up 6 bases and J gave up 6 bases; unmatched junction bases: 16. Germline lookup yields CDR1 SGHAT and CDR2 FQNNGV. CDR3 nucleotides: TGTGCCAGCAGGAAGACGGGAGGGCCACCCCCCCCCGAGCAGTACTTC. Amino acids: CASRKTGGPPPPEQYF.

This clonotype occurred many times. The J gene is TRBJ2-7, the V gene TRBV6-6; D not certain. The CDR3 covers 14 residues. With 3 bases removed from V and 0 bases from J, the gap between germline ends came to 9 bases. In germline, CDR1 is MNHNY, CDR2 SVGAGI (reference sequence). CDR3 DNA: TGTGCCAGCAGTTATGCGGAGAGCTCCTACGAGCAGTACTTC. Translating gives CASSYAESSYEQYF.

This clonotype was observed a handful of times. The chain uses TRBV6-1 and TRBJ2-7; no clear D. Germline CDR1 reads MNHNS; CDR2 reads SASEGT. The CDR3 has 17 amino acids. The germline V and J ends were trimmed by 2 bases and 6 bases, with 23 bases remaining between them. The CDR3 loop is CASSENSQPFLPLEQYF. As DNA, the CDR3 is TGTGCCAGCAGTGAAAATTCCCAACCATTCCTCCCTCTCGAGCAGTACTTC.

The V and J genes are TRBV3-1 and TRBJ1-6; D is perhaps TRBD1 (5 bases). Germline loops: CDR1 LGHDT, CDR2 YNNKEL (reference sequence). The CDR3 spans 15 residues. Trimming left V 1 base short and J 10 bases short, with 14 bases between. The CDR3, as DNA: TGTGCCAGCAGCCAAGGTGGGGTCAGGGAGTCACCCCTCCACTTT. Protein sequence: CASSQGGVRESPLHF.

The chain uses TRBV5-1 and TRBJ2-1; no clear D gene. The CDR3 consists of 15 residues. Germline V CDR1 and CDR2: SGHRS, YFSETQ. Trimming cost V 1 base and J 4 bases, with 12 bases left between them. This chain's CDR3 is CASSLSGRVYNEQFF. CDR3 in DNA: TGCGCCAGCAGCTTGAGTGGACGGGTGTACAATGAGCAGTTCTTC.

About this clonotype itself: The CDR3 end shows no conserved phenylalanine or tryptophan, and so a read error is likely. The J gene is TRBJ2-1, the V gene TRBV28, with TRBD2 matching 8 bases. The CDR3 is made up of 13 amino acids. The trim removed 2 bases at V and 9 bases at J, leaving 3 bases unmatched. From germline, CDR1 is MDHEN and CDR2 SYDVKM. This CDR3 reads CASSLRGGAEQFS. DNA for the CDR3: TGTGCCAGCAGTTTACGGGGGGGCGCTGAGCAGTTCTCC.

The V and J genes are TRBV11-2 and TRBJ2-2, with D possibly matching TRBD1 (5 bases). With 1 base removed from V and 6 bases from J, the gap between germline ends came to 15 bases. The CDR3 sequence is 16 residues long. Germline V gene data show CDR1 as SGHAT and CDR2 as FQNNGV. The DNA for the CDR3 is TGTGCCAGCAGCTTAGTTAGGGGCCCCGTACCCGGGGAGCTGTTTTTT. It translates to CASSLVRGPVPGELFF.

The CDR3 sequence: CAWSVMATDTQYF. As DNA, the CDR3 is TGTGCCTGGAGTGTAATGGCCACAGATACGCAGTATTTT. This rearrangement joins TRBV30 to TRBJ2-3; D is unclear. CDR1 and CDR2 from the germline V gene are GTSNPN and SVGIG (reference sequence). Trimming shortened V by 0 bases and J by 2 bases, and 6 bases separated the two germline ends. The CDR3 spans 13 residues.

The chain uses TRBV20-1 and TRBJ2-3; 9 bases line up with TRBD2. This CDR3 has 14 amino acids. Trimming took 0 bases from V and 8 from J; bases not matched to a gene: 6. The V gene's germline CDR1 is DFQATT and CDR2 SNEGSKA (reference sequence). The CDR3 spells CSAREREGRITQYF. As DNA, the CDR3 is TGCAGTGCTAGAGAGCGGGAGGGCCGGATTACGCAGTATTTT.

J is TRBJ1-4 and V is TRBV7-9; D unclear. This CDR3 contains 15 residues. Trimming pared 2 bases from V and 7 bases from J, leaving 14 bases between. Germline values: CDR1 SEHNR, CDR2 FQNEAQ (reference sequence). This CDR3 is CASSLSNTGGEKLFF. As DNA, the CDR3 is TGTGCCAGCAGCTTAAGTAACACGGGAGGTGAAAAACTGTTTTTT. The complete variable domain, with remaining parts taken from reference TRBV7-9 and TRBJ1-4, reads DTGVSQNPRHKITKRGQNVTFRCDPISEHNRLYWYRQTLGQGPEFLTYFQNEAQLEKSRLLSDRFSAERPKGSFSTLEIQRTEQGDSAMYLCASSLSNTGGEKLFFGSGTQLSVL.

This clonotype was counted only a few times. The chain has TRBV6-5 and TRBJ1-6; D not certain. This CDR3 spans 15 amino acids. Trimming pared 4 bases from V and 8 bases from J, leaving 15 bases between. The germline V gene encodes CDR1 MNHEY and CDR2 SVGAGI. The CDR3 DNA reads TGTGCCAGCAGTTCCACAATCGCTAAAGATTCACCCCTCCACTTT. It yields the protein CASSSTIAKDSPLHF.

With regard to this clonotype: A read error may account for a junction end that differs from germline. The rearrangement joins TRBV5-4 to TRBJ2-3, with 9 positions matching TRBD2. This CDR3 has 14 residues. Looked up from germline, CDR1 is SGHNT and CDR2 is YYREEE (reference sequence). The CDR3 reads CASGQGTSKDTQYF. The CDR3 DNA reads TGTGCCAGCGGACAAGGGACTAGCAAAGATACGCAGTATTTT.

This clonotype has more than one count but fewer than ten. This sequence joins TRBV3-1 and TRBJ2-1; 14 nucleotides line up with TRBD2. Per the germline V gene, CDR1 is LGHDT and CDR2 is YNNKEL (reference sequence). V dropped 5 bases and J dropped 9; count of bases not matched to a gene: 6. This CDR3 has 15 amino acids. The CDR3 loop reads CASSARLAGGGEQFF. CDR3 nucleotide sequence: TGTGCCAGCAGCGCCAGACTAGCGGGAGGGGGTGAGCAGTTCTTC.

Many counts were recorded for this clonotype. The rearrangement links TRBV29-1 to TRBJ2-6; D might be TRBD1 or TRBD2, each matching 5 bases. The CDR3 is made up of 13 amino acids. The V end was cut by 4 bases, the J end by 2 bases, with 6 bases between. Per germline, CDR1 SQVTM and CDR2 ANQGSEA. The CDR3 is CSVGGAGANVLTF. The CDR3 DNA sequence: TGCAGCGTTGGAGGGGCTGGGGCCAACGTCCTGACTTTC.

This clonotype was seen a few times. The chain uses TRBV6-2 or TRBV6-3 and TRBJ1-2; a weak D match, TRBD1 (6 bases). The CDR3 is 14 amino acids. The V end lost 5 bases, the J end lost 2 bases, and 12 bases lay between the germline ends. The germline CDR1 and CDR2 sequences are MNHEY and SVGEGT. CDR3: CASSRRQENYGYTF. In DNA form, the CDR3 reads TGTGCCAGCAGTCGTCGACAGGAAAACTATGGCTACACCTTC.

The J gene is TRBJ1-2, the V gene TRBV14; D perhaps matches TRBD1 (6 bases). This CDR3 contains 13 residues. Germline V gives CDR1 SGHDN, CDR2 FVKESK. V was cut by 0 bases and J by 6 bases, with 8 bases left in between. Here the CDR3 DNA reads TGTGCCAGCAGCCAAGATTGGACAGATGGCTACACCTTC. It translates to CASSQDWTDGYTF. The full variable domain, completed using reference TRBV14 and TRBJ1-2, is EAGVTQFPSHSVIEKGQTVTLRCDPISGHDNLYWYRRVMGKEIKFLLHFVKESKQDESGMPNNRFLAERTGGTYSTLKVQPAELEDSGVYFCASSQDWTDGYTFGSGTRLTVV.

This clonotype has a handful of counts. This chain uses TRBV5-1 with TRBJ2-1, with TRBD2 matching over 12 bases. Unmatched junction bases numbered 12, after V lost 7 bases and J lost 16 bases. Germline V gives CDR1 SGHRS, CDR2 YFSETQ. This CDR3 spans 13 amino acids. DNA for the CDR3: TGCGCCAGCTACGGGCCTAGCGGGGGGGAAACATTCTTC. This gives the protein CASYGPSGGETFF. Full variable domain (missing parts from reference TRBV5-1 and TRBJ2-1): KAGVTQTPRYLIKTRGQQVTLSCSPISGHRSVSWYQQTPGQGLQFLFEYFSETQRNKGNFPGRFSGRQFSNSRSEMNVSTLELGDSALYLCASYGPSGGETFFGPGTRLTVL.

This chain joins TRBV2 and TRBJ1-1; unclear D gene. This CDR3 region has 13 residues. Trimming shortened V by 9 bases and J by 0 bases, and 11 bases separated the two germline ends. Per the germline V gene, CDR1 is SNHLY and CDR2 is FYNNEI. The CDR3 coding sequence is TGTGCCAGTCTGTTGGAGATGAACACTGAAGCTTTCTTT. Translating gives CASLLEMNTEAFF. Full variable domain (outside the CDR3, taken from reference TRBV2 and TRBJ1-1): EPEVTQTPSHQVTQMGQEVILRCVPISNHLYFYWYRQILGQKVEFLVSFYNNEISEKSEIFDDQFSVERPDGSNFTLKIRSTKLEDSAMYFCASLLEMNTEAFFGQGTRLTVV.

The rearrangement uses TRBV6-1 and TRBJ1-6; D is uncertain. CDR3 length: 15 amino acids. Trimming removed 2 bases at V and 2 bases at J, with 7 bases between. Germline CDR1 is MNHNS and CDR2 is SASEGT. The CDR3 DNA reads as TGTGCCAGCAGTGAAATCGGAGCCTATAATTCACCCCTCCACTTT. Its protein product is CASSEIGAYNSPLHF.

This clonotype was seen only a few times. This chain uses TRBV7-9 with TRBJ2-7; D might be TRBD1 (6 bases). V lost 1 base and J 5 bases, leaving 12 bases between the germline ends. Germline V gives CDR1 SEHNR, CDR2 FQNEAQ (reference sequence). The CDR3 has 14 residues. CDR3 bases: TGTGCCAGCAGCTTAGTGTCGGCAGGGGACGAGCAGTACTTC. Translation: CASSLVSAGDEQYF. The entire variable domain, with the rest obtained from reference TRBV7-9 and TRBJ2-7, is as follows: DTGVSQNPRHKITKRGQNVTFRCDPISEHNRLYWYRQTLGQGPEFLTYFQNEAQLEKSRLLSDRFSAERPKGSFSTLEIQRTEQGDSAMYLCASSLVSAGDEQYFGPGTRLTVT.

The chain links TRBV29-1 to TRBJ2-5, with TRBD1 matching 7 bases. Germline V gives CDR1 SQVTM, CDR2 ANQGSEA. The CDR3 is made up of 14 amino acids. Unmatched junction bases numbered 10, after V lost 4 bases and J lost 5 bases. The CDR3 DNA is TGCAGCGTTGCGACCCGACAGGGTACCGAGACCCAGTACTTC. Translated, it gives CSVATRQGTETQYF.

This clonotype was found a few times. The V gene is TRBV10-3, the J gene TRBJ2-3, with TRBD1 as a possible D gene (5 bases). Germline V gene sequence: CDR1 ENHRY, CDR2 SYGVKD. The V and J ends lost 5 bases and 5 bases respectively, with 8 bases between them. The CDR3 has 12 amino acids. The CDR3 reads CAISLDRDTQYF. Here the CDR3 DNA reads TGTGCCATCAGTTTAGACAGAGATACGCAGTATTTT.

The V call is TRBV12-3 or TRBV12-4, the J call TRBJ1-1; D ambiguous. Trimming left V 1 base short and J 1 base short, with 10 bases between. This CDR3 spans 15 amino acids. The CDR3 spells CASSLDWGKNTEAFF. CDR3 nucleotides: TGTGCCAGCAGTTTAGATTGGGGTAAGAACACTGAAGCTTTCTTT.

In its sample, this clonotype was seen a few times. V and J are TRBV7-9 and TRBJ2-5; D not resolved. V was pared by 3 bases and J by 0 bases, with 8 bases between. This CDR3 is 14 amino acids long. Germline CDR1 and CDR2: SEHNR and FQNEAQ (reference sequence). CDR3 bases: TGTGCCAGCAGCTTGGAAAGGGACCAAGAGACCCAGTACTTC. It codes for CASSLERDQETQYF.

This clonotype was seen repeatedly, ten times or more. J is TRBJ2-2 and V is TRBV29-1; maybe TRBD2 (5 bases). Trimming removed 4 bases from V and 4 bases from J, with 13 bases in between. The CDR3 is 14 amino acids. The V gene's germline CDR1 is SQVTM and CDR2 ANQGSEA. CDR3 sequence: CSVAGTAGTGELFF. The CDR3 region has the DNA TGCAGCGTTGCCGGAACCGCGGGCACCGGGGAGCTGTTTTTT.